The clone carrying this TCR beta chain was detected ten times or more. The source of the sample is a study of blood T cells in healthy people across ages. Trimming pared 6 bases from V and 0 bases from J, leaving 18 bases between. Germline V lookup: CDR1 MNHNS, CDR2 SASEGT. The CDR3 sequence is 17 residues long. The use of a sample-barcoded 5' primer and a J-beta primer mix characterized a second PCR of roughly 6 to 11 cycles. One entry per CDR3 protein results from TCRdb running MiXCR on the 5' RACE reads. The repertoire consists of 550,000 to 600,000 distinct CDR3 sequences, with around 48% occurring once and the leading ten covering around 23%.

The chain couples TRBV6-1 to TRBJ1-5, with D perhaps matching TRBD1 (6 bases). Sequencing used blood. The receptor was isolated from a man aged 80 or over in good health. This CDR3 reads CASSLNARGNSNQPQHF. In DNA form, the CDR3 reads TGTGCCAGCAGCCTCAACGCCAGGGGAAATAGCAATCAGCCCCAGCATTTT.